These 12 T cell receptor beta chains were all obtained from the same sample, sequenced in a study of tumor and adjacent non-tumor tissue in lung cancer. The template was RNA from unsorted bulk tissue. This non-tumor lung sample came from over 3 cm beyond the tumor edge. Three rounds of nested PCR, following a modified ARM-PCR protocol, produced the TCRbeta library. Each CDR3 protein gets one entry after TCRdb re-called the multiplex PCR reads with MiXCR. This sample has 90,000 to 110,000 distinct CDR3 sequences, with 50% to 70% found just once. Sample: distant non-tumor lung tissue. The receptor source for this set is a man in his 60s with non-small cell lung cancer.

Of note for this clonotype: Given a much more abundant clone one base away, this may be a read error. The chain joins TRBV5-6 to TRBJ2-7, with 8 bases aligning to TRBD2. Germline values: CDR1 SGHDT, CDR2 YYEEEE. This CDR3 contains 15 residues. After removal of 0 bases from V and 6 bases from J, the junction contained 8 bases not matched to a gene. The CDR3 loop is CASSLVGSGGFEQYF. As DNA, the CDR3 is TGTGCCAGCAGCTTGGTCGGCTCGGGGGGGTTCGAGCAGTACTTC.

This clonotype is a singleton in its sample. Here the CDR3 DNA reads TGCGCCAGCAGCTTGGAGGGGAACGATCAGCCCCAGCATTTT. This encodes CASSLEGNDQPQHF. The chain combines TRBV5-1 with TRBJ1-5, with a weak D call TRBD1 (5 bases). V was shortened by 0 bases and J by 5 bases, with 9 bases between the two germline ends. This CDR3 is 14 amino acids long. The germline V gene encodes CDR1 SGHRS and CDR2 YFSETQ. Full variable domain (missing parts from reference TRBV5-1 and TRBJ1-5): KAGVTQTPRYLIKTRGQQVTLSCSPISGHRSVSWYQQTPGQGLQFLFEYFSETQRNKGNFPGRFSGRQFSNSRSEMNVSTLELGDSALYLCASSLEGNDQPQHFGDGTRLSIL.

The J gene is TRBJ2-3, the V gene TRBV11-3, with D possibly being TRBD1 (5 bases). The CDR3 is 13 amino acids. Germline V gives CDR1 SGHNT, CDR2 YENEEA. The ends were cut back, 9 bases at V and 2 bases at J, with 12 bases in the middle. CDR3 sequence: CASSPDITDTQYF. CDR3 coding DNA: TGTGCCAGTAGCCCGGACATCACAGATACGCAGTATTTT.

Concerning this clonotype itself: The junction shows a germline mismatch at one end, possibly a read error. The rearrangement links TRBV29-1 to TRBJ2-1; 9 bases are shared with TRBD1. From germline, CDR1 is SQVTM and CDR2 ANQGSEA. The length of the CDR3 is 15 residues. CDR3 amino acids: CSLEIQGAIDNEQSF. The CDR3 DNA is TGCAGCCTTGAAATACAGGGGGCGATCGACAATGAGCAGTCCTTC.

This clonotype was seen a handful of times. The rearrangement uses TRBV7-2 and TRBJ2-7, with D tentatively TRBD1 (6 bases). Per the germline V gene, CDR1 is SGHTA and CDR2 is FQGNSA. The CDR3 is made up of 17 amino acids. V lost 5 bases and J 0 bases, leaving 20 bases between the germline ends. This CDR3 is CASSPKTGRAFSYEQYF. The DNA of the CDR3 is TGTGCCAGCAGCCCCAAGACAGGACGTGCTTTCTCCTACGAGCAGTACTTC.

For this clonotype: A much larger clone sits a single nucleotide away, making a read error possible. The chain is built from TRBV5-1 and TRBJ2-3, with D hard to call. Germline loops: CDR1 SGHRS, CDR2 YFSETQ. V gave up 0 bases and J gave up 0 bases, with 8 bases separating them. The CDR3 consists of 15 residues. The chain's CDR3 is CASSLGWASTDTQYF. The CDR3 nucleotides are TGCGCCAGCAGCTTGGGTTGGGCTAGCACAGATACGCAGTATTTT. The full variable domain, rest sourced from reference TRBV5-1 and TRBJ2-3, is KAGVTQTPRYLIKTRGQQVTLSCSPISGHRSVSWYQQTPGQGLQFLFEYFSETQRNKGNFPGRFSGRQFSNSRSEMNVSTLELGDSALYLCASSLGWASTDTQYFGPGTRLTVL.

Of note for this clonotype: One junction end disagrees with the germline gene, perhaps due to a read error. The chain couples TRBV12-3 or TRBV12-4 to TRBJ2-3, with D maybe TRBD2 (5 bases). The CDR3 sequence is 13 residues long. CDR3 coding DNA: TGTGCCAGCAGCCCCGAGGGCACAGCTACGCAGTATTTT. It is translated as CASSPEGTATQYF.

This clonotype was seen a few times. The junction and the germline gene differ at one end; a read error may be behind it. V usage is TRBV7-8 and J usage is TRBJ2-1, with D unclear. CDR1 and CDR2 (germline): SGHVS, FQNEAQ. The CDR3 is 16 amino acids. Written as DNA, the CDR3 is TGTGCCAGCAGCTTAACGCCTCGAAGCTCCCACAATGAGCAGTTCTTC. Its protein product is CASSLTPRSSHNEQFF.

The V and J genes are TRBV11-3 and TRBJ2-7; either TRBD1 or TRBD2 may supply D (6 bases each). CDR1 and CDR2 (germline): SGHNT, YENEEA. The CDR3 covers 14 residues. Trimming shortened V by 5 bases and J by 0 bases, and 11 bases separated the two germline ends. The CDR3 DNA sequence: TGTGCCAGCAGCGCAGGAGGGGGCTCCTACGAGCAGTACTTC. Its translation: CASSAGGGSYEQYF.

A few counts support this clonotype. The J gene is TRBJ2-3, the V gene TRBV19; TRBD1 is a possible D gene (6 bases). The CDR3 sequence is 14 residues long. The V and J ends lost 8 bases and 2 bases respectively, with 14 bases between them. CDR1 and CDR2 from the germline V gene are LNHDA and SQIVND (reference sequence). CDR3 sequence reads: CASRDNAFTDTQYF. The CDR3 coding sequence is TGTGCCAGTCGGGACAACGCCTTCACAGATACGCAGTATTTT.

The chain uses TRBV29-1 and TRBJ1-2; TRBD1 might be the D (6 bases). The CDR3 has 11 amino acids. The V gene's germline CDR1 is SQVTM and CDR2 ANQGSEA. The CDR3 coding sequence is TGCGGTGTTGAGGGGGGCTATGGCTACACCTTC. Its translation is CGVEGGYGYTF.

Worth noting for this clonotype: A much larger clone sits a single nucleotide away, making a read error possible. V is TRBV7-9 and J is TRBJ2-2; D uncertain. CDR1 and CDR2 from the germline V gene are SEHNR and FQNEAQ (reference sequence). Trimming shortened V by 7 bases and J by 4 bases, and 7 bases separated the two germline ends. This CDR3 is built from 12 residues. The CDR3 DNA is TGTGCCAGCAACTACGGCACCGGGGAGCTGTTTTTT. The encoded protein is CASNYGTGELFF. Together with reference TRBV7-9 and TRBJ2-2, the CDR3 gives the full variable domain: DTGVSQNPRHKITKRGQNVTFRCDPISEHNRLYWYRQTLGQGPEFLTYFQNEAQLEKSRLLSDRFSAERPKGSFSTLEIQRTEQGDSAMYLCASNYGTGELFFGEGSRLTVL.